This record covers a single T cell receptor (beta chain). Antigen unknown. It was autoimmune disease history or systemic immunosuppression that excluded patients. This record belongs to a study of OX40 agonist ivuxolimab in advanced cancers. The overall study: Administration of intravenous ivuxolimab to patients occurred every 2 weeks at 0.01 to 10 mg/kg. Every patient in dose escalation had hepatocellular carcinoma, melanoma, renal cell or head and neck cancer. Broader study findings: The average count of expanded clones was higher among CD8+ T cells than among CD4+.

This CDR3 spans 12 amino acids. Trimming stripped 9 bases from V and 1 base from J, with 6 bases between. The germline CDR1 and CDR2 sequences are SEHNR and FQNEAQ (reference sequence). Method: immunoSEQ multiplex PCR; TCRdb's copy keeps in-frame clones and lacks some. The sample yields almost 85,000 clones, 94% seen once. The sequencing used CD4+ or CD8+ T cells sorted from blood, collected in a trial of the OX40 agonist ivuxolimab. The origin of this receptor is an adult with an advanced solid tumor such as melanoma, head and neck, liver or kidney cancer. V usage is TRBV7-9 and J usage is TRBJ2-2; D is unclear. DNA of the CDR3: TGTGCCAGGCCGGGGAACACCGGGGAGCTGTTTTTT. Amino acid sequence: CARPGNTGELFF.